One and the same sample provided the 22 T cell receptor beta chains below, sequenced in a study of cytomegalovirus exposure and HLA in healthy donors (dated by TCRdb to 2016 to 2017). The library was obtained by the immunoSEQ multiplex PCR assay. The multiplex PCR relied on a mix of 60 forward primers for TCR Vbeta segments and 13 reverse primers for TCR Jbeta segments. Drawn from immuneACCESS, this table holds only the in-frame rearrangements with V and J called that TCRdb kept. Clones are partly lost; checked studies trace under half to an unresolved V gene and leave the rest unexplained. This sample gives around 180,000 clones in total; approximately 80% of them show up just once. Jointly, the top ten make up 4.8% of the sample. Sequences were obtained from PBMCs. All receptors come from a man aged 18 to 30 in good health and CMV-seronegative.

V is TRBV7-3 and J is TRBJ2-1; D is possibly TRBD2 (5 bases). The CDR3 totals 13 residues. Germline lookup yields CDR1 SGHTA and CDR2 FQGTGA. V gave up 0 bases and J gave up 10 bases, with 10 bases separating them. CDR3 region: CASSLTGQREQFF. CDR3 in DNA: TGTGCCAGCAGCTTAACCGGGCAGCGGGAGCAGTTCTTC.

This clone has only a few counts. CDR3 in DNA: TGTGCCAGCAGCTTAGTGGAGGGGAACGAGCAGTACTTC. This sequence encodes CASSLVEGNEQYF. V usage is TRBV7-6 and J usage is TRBJ2-7; D is perhaps TRBD2 (6 bases). The CDR3 runs to 13 residues. Germline-derived CDR1 and CDR2 are SGHVS and FNYEAQ. The V end lost 1 base, the J end lost 5 bases, and 9 bases lay between the germline ends.

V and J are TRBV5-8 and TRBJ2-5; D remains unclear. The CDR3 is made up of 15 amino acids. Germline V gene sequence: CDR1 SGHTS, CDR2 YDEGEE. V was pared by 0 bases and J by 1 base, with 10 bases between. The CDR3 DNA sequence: TGTGCCAGCAGCTTGGCCGAGGTCCTCCAAGAGACCCAGTACTTC. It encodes CASSLAEVLQETQYF.

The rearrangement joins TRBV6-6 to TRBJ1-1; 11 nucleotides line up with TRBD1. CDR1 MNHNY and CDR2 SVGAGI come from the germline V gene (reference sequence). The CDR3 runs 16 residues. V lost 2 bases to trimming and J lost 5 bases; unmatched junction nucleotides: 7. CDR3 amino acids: CASSYHPGQGETEAFF. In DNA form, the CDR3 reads TGTGCCAGCAGTTACCACCCGGGACAGGGGGAAACTGAAGCTTTCTTT.

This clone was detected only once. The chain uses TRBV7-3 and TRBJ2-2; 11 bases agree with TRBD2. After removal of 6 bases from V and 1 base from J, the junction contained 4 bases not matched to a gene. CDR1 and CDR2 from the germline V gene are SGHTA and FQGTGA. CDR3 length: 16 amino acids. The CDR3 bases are TGTGCCAGCAGTCGCGGGACTAGCGGGAACACCGGGGAGCTGTTTTTT. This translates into CASSRGTSGNTGELFF. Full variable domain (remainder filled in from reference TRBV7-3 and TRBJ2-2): GAGVSQTPSNKVTEKGKYVELRCDPISGHTALYWYRQSLGQGPEFLIYFQGTGAADDSGLPNDRFFAVRPEGSVSTLKIQRTERGDSAVYLCASSRGTSGNTGELFFGEGSRLTVL.

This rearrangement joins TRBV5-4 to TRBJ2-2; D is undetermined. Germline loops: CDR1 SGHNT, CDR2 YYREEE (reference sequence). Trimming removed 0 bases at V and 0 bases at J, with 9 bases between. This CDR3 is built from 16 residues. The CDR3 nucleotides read TGTGCCAGCAGCTTGGTGGGCGCTACGAACACCGGGGAGCTGTTTTTT. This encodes CASSLVGATNTGELFF.

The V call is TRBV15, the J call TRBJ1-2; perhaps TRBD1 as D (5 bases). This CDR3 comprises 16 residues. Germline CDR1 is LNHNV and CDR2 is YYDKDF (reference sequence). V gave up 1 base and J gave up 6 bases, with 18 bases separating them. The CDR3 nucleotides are TGTGCCACCAGCAGAGTTGCGGGACGGAGAGGCGATGGCTACACCTTC. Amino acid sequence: CATSRVAGRRGDGYTF. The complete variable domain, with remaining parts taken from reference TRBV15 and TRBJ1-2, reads DAMVIQNPRYQVTQFGKPVTLSCSQTLNHNVMYWYQQKSSQAPKLLFHYYDKDFNNEADTPDNFQSRRPNTSFCFLDIRSPGLGDTAMYLCATSRVAGRRGDGYTFGSGTRLTVV.

The CDR3 sequence: CASTGTRNTGELFF. In DNA, the CDR3 is TGTGCCAGCACCGGGACTAGGAACACCGGGGAGCTGTTTTTT. The chain uses TRBV5-4 and TRBJ2-2, with 8 positions matching TRBD2. Germline CDR1 and CDR2: SGHNT and YYREEE (reference sequence). The J segment lost 1 base and the V segment lost 6 bases, leaving 2 bases of the junction unmatched. This CDR3 spans 14 amino acids.

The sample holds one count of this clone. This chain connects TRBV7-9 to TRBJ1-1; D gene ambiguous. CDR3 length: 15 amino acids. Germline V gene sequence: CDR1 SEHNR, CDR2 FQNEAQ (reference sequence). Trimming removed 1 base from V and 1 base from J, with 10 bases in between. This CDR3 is CASSLDPGSNTEAFF. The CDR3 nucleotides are TGTGCCAGCAGCTTAGACCCGGGGTCGAACACTGAAGCTTTCTTT.

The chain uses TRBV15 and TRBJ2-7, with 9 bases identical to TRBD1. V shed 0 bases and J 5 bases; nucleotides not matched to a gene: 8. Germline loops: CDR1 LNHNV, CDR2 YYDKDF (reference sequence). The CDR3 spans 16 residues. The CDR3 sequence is CATSRDGWDREDEQYF. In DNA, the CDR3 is TGTGCCACCAGCAGAGATGGATGGGACAGGGAAGACGAGCAGTACTTC.

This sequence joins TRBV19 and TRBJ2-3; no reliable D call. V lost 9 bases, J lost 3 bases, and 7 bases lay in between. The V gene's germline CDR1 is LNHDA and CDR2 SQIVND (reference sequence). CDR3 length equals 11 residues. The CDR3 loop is CASGGTDTQYF. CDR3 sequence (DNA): TGTGCCAGCGGCGGTACAGATACGCAGTATTTT.

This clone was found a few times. The CDR3 sequence: CASSDRDSHYYGYTF. CDR3 DNA sequence: TGTGCCAGCAGTGACCGGGACAGCCACTACTATGGCTACACCTTC. The gene calls are TRBV25-1 and TRBJ1-2; 7 nucleotides agree with TRBD1. V was clipped by 3 bases and J by 3 bases; unmatched bases: 7. The CDR3 consists of 15 residues. CDR1 and CDR2 from the germline V gene are MGHDK and SYGVNS.

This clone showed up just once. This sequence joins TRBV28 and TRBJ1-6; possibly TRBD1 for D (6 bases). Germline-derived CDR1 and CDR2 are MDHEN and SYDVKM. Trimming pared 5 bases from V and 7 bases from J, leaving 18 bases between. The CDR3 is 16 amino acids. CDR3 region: CASSPLPGQPNSPLHF. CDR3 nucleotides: TGTGCCAGCAGTCCCCTCCCCGGACAGCCGAATTCACCCCTCCACTTT.

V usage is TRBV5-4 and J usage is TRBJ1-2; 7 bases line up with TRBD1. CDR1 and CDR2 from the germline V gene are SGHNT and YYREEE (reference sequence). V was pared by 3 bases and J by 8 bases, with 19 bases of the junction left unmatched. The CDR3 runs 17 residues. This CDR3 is CASSSDLSFRGTEGYTF. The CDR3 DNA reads TGTGCCAGCAGCTCGGATTTGTCCTTCAGGGGGACAGAGGGCTACACCTTC.

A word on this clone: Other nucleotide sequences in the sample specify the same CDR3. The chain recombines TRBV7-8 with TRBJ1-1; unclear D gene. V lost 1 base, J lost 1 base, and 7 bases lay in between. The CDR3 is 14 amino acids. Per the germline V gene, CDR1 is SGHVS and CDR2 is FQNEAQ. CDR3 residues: CASSLVGGNTEAFF. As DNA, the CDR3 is TGTGCCAGCAGCTTAGTTGGAGGGAACACTGAAGCTTTCTTT.

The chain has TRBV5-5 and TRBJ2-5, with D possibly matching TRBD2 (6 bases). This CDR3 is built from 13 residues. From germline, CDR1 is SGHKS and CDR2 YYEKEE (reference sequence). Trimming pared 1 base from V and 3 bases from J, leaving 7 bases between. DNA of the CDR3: TGTGCCAGCAGCTTGCCGGGGGAAGAGACCCAGTACTTC. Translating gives CASSLPGEETQYF.

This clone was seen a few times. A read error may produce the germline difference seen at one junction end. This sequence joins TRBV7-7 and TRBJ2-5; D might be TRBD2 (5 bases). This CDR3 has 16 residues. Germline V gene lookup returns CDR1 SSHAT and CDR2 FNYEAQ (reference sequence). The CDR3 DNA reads TGTGCTAGCAGCTTAGGTAGAGGGAGATCTCAAGAGACCCAGTACTTC. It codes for CASSLGRGRSQETQYF.

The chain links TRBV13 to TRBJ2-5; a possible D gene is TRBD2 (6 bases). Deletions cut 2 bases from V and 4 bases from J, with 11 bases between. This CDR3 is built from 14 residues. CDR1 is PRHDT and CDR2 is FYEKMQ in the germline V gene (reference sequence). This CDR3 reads CASSLRQGGETQYF. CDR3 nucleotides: TGTGCCAGCAGCTTAAGGCAGGGAGGAGAGACCCAGTACTTC.

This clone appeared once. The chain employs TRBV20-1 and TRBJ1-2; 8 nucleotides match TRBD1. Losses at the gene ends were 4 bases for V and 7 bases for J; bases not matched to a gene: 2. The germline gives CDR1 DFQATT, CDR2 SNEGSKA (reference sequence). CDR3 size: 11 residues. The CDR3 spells CSAIDRGGYTF. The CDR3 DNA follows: TGCAGTGCTATCGACAGGGGTGGCTACACCTTC.

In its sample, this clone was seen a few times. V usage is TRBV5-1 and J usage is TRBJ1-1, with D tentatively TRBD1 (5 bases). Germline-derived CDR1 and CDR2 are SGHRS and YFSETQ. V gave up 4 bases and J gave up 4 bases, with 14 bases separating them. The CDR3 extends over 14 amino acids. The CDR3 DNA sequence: TGCGCCAGCAGCGGCGGGACCCCGGGCACTGAAGCTTTCTTT. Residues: CASSGGTPGTEAFF. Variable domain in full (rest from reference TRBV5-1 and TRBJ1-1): KAGVTQTPRYLIKTRGQQVTLSCSPISGHRSVSWYQQTPGQGLQFLFEYFSETQRNKGNFPGRFSGRQFSNSRSEMNVSTLELGDSALYLCASSGGTPGTEAFFGQGTRLTVV.

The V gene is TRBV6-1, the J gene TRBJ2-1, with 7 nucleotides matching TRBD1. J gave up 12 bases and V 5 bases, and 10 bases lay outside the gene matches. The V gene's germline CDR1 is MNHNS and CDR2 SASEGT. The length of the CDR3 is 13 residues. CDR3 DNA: TGTGCCAGCAGTCCCAACCAACAGGGGTGGCAGTTCTTC. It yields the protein CASSPNQQGWQFF.

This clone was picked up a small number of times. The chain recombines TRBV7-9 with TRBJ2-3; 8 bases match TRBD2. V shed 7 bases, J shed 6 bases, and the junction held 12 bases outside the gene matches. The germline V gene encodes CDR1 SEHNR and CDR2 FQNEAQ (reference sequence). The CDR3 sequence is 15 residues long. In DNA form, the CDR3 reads TGTGCCAGCAACTCCGGGGGGGGAGAGGGCGATACGCAGTATTTT. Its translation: CASNSGGGEGDTQYF.